This T cell receptor (beta chain) appears in the sequencing data of a study of spatial heterogeneity in lung cancer. Time point described: sample taken at primary tumor resection. Sequencing of whole RNA from tumor, nontumor lung or frozen PBMC involved no sorting. Germline CDR1 and CDR2: SGHTA and FQGTGA. V lost 1 base and J lost 4, with 5 bases in between. The CDR3 sequence is 13 residues long. TCRdb analysed the 5' RACE reads with MiXCR anew, one entry per CDR3 protein. The sample lists 6,000 to 9,500 distinct CDR3 sequences; 8% to 10% were seen once. Study-level points and caveats: The study estimated around 7.2% alpha and 13% to 15% beta chain coverage of tumor T cells. Tumor mutation count correlated with how many alpha and beta TCRs expanded intratumorally.

This clonotype is categorized as medium-sized (0.01 to 0.1%). Its antigen is still unknown. This beta chain is an unintended read in a library built for alpha chains; its size means little. This sequence was found in a male donor with early-stage non-small cell lung cancer. This chain links TRBV7-3 with TRBJ2-1; no definite D call. Sample: lung tumor tissue, taken at surgery. CDR3 loop: CASSLSYYNEQFF. The CDR3 DNA reads as TGTGCCAGCAGCTTAAGTTATTACAATGAGCAGTTCTTC. Based on the CDR3 plus reference TRBV7-3 and TRBJ2-1, the full variable domain is GAGVSQTPSNKVTEKGKYVELRCDPISGHTALYWYRQSLGQGPEFLIYFQGTGAADDSGLPNDRFFAVRPEGSVSTLKIQRTERGDSAVYLCASSLSYYNEQFFGPGTRLTVL.